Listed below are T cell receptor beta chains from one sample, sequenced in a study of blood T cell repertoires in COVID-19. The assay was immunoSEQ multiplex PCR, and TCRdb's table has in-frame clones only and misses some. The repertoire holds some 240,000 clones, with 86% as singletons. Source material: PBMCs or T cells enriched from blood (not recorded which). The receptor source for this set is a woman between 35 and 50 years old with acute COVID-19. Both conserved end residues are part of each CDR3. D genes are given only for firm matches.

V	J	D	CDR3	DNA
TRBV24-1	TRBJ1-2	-	CATSDPGPAGYGYTF	TGTGCCACCAGTGACCCGGGCCCAGCGGGATATGGCTACACCTTC
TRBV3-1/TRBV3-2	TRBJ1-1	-	CASSQERGTEAFF	TGTGCCAGCAGCCAAGAGAGGGGGACTGAAGCTTTCTTT
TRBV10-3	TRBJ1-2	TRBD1	CAISGQSYGYTF	TGTGCCATCTCGGGACAGAGCTATGGCTACACCTTC
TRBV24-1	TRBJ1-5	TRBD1	CATSGTGDSNQPQHF	TGTGCCACCAGTGGTACAGGGGATAGCAATCAGCCCCAGCATTTT
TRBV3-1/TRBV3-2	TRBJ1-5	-	CASSQEGQGSQPQHF	TGTGCCAGCAGCCAAGAAGGGCAGGGGAGTCAGCCCCAGCATTTT
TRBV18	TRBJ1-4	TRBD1	CASSPPGQRNEKLFF	TGTGCCAGCTCACCCCCGGGACAGAGGAATGAAAAACTGTTTTTT
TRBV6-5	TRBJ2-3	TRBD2	CASSYGTSGTLGTQYF	TGTGCCAGCAGTTATGGGACTAGCGGGACCTTGGGGACGCAGTATTTT
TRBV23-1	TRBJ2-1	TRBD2	CASNSGMSEQFF	TGCGCCAGCAACAGCGGGATGTCTGAGCAGTTCTTC
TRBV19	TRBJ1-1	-	CASSIVGGYAFF	TGTGCCAGTAGTATAGTGGGAGGGTACGCTTTCTTT
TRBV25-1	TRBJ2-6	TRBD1	CASSARATGAGANVLTF	TGTGCCAGCAGTGCTCGTGCGACAGGGGCGGGGGCCAACGTCCTGACTTTC
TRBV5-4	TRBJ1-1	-	CASSQDKGNTEAFF	TGTGCCAGCAGCCAGGACAAGGGTAACACTGAAGCTTTCTTT
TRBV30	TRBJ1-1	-	CAWIKAANTEAFF	TGTGCCTGGATAAAAGCGGCGAACACTGAAGCTTTCTTT
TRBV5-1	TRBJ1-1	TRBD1	CASSSTVDTGDEAFF	TGCGCCAGCAGCTCTACTGTTGATACAGGGGATGAAGCTTTCTTT
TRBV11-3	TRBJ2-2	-	CASSFMAGLRGGELFF	TGTGCCAGCAGCTTTATGGCGGGGTTGAGGGGCGGGGAGCTGTTTTTT
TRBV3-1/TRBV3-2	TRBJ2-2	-	CASSQGREAGELFF	TGTGCCAGCAGCCAAGGAAGGGAGGCCGGGGAGCTGTTTTTT
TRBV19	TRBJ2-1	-	CASSRDSHEQFF	TGTGCCAGTAGCCGGGACTCCCATGAGCAGTTCTTC